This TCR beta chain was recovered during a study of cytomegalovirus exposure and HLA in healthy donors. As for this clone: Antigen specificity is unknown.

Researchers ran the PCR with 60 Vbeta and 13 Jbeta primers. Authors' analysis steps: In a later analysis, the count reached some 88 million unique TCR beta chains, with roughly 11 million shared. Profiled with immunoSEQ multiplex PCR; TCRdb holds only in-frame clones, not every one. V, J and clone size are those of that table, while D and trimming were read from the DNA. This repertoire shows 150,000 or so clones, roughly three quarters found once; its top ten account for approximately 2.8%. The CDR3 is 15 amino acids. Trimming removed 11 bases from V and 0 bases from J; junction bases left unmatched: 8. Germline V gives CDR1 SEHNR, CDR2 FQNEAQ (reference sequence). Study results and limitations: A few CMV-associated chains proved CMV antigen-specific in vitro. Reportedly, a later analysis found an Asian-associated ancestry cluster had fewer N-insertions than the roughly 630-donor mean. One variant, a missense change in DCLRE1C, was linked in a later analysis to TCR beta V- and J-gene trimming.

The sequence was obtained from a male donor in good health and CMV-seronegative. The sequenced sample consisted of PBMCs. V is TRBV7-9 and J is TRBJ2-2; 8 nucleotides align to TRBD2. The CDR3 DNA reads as TGTGCCTTAGTTGGTAGCGGGACGAACACCGGGGAGCTGTTTTTT. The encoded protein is CALVGSGTNTGELFF. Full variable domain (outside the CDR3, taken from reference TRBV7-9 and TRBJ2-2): DTGVSQNPRHKITKRGQNVTFRCDPISEHNRLYWYRQTLGQGPEFLTYFQNEAQLEKSRLLSDRFSAERPKGSFSTLEIQRTEQGDSAMYLCALVGSGTNTGELFFGEGSRLTVL.